These 21 T cell receptor beta chains were sequenced from one sample in a study of metastatic and nonmetastatic thyroid tumors. None of the patients had undergone any treatment ahead of thyroid surgery. TCRdb reanalyzed the PCR reads with MiXCR. The table shows some 11,000 clones, with approximately 30% occurring only once. The specimen was tumor tissue. These receptors were obtained from a male donor with papillary thyroid cancer or a benign thyroid nodule (not recorded which). Some clones in this sample may be carry-over from other donors' samples.

The chain couples TRBV3-1 to TRBJ2-1, with TRBD1 matching over 9 bases. Germline V CDR1 and CDR2: LGHDT, YNNKEL (reference sequence). The V segment lost 7 bases and the J segment 8 bases; nucleotides outside the gene matches: 6. There are 13 residues in the CDR3. CDR3 region: CASTDRGVHEQFF. In DNA, the CDR3 is TGTGCCAGCACCGACAGGGGGGTTCATGAGCAGTTCTTC.

This CDR3 is CASSEGNSGNTIYF. CDR3 nucleotides: TGCGCCAGCAGCGAGGGGAATTCTGGAAACACCATATATTTT. V gene TRBV5-1 combines with J gene TRBJ1-3; possibly TRBD1 for D (5 bases). The CDR3 is 14 amino acids. V shed 4 bases and J shed 1 base, with 9 bases lying between them. Germline V CDR1 and CDR2: SGHRS, YFSETQ.

V is TRBV20-1 and J is TRBJ2-7, with 7 bases aligning to TRBD2. With V trimmed by 1 base and J by 3 bases, 18 bases remained unmatched. This CDR3 contains 18 residues. Germline-derived CDR1 and CDR2 are DFQATT and SNEGSKA (reference sequence). The DNA for the CDR3 is TGCAGTGCTAGAGCTCGTGGGACTATCTCTTCTCGAGTCTACGAGCAGTACTTC. Amino acid sequence: CSARARGTISSRVYEQYF.

J is TRBJ2-7 and V is TRBV30; 11 bases fit TRBD2. The CDR3 runs 14 residues. CDR1 GTSNPN and CDR2 SVGIG come from the germline V gene (reference sequence). After removal of 3 bases from V and 3 bases from J, the junction contained 4 bases not matched to a gene. The CDR3 region has the DNA TGTGCCTGGAGCGCCGGGACTAGCGGCTACGAGCAGTACTTC. This encodes CAWSAGTSGYEQYF.

This chain connects TRBV6-2 or TRBV6-3 to TRBJ2-7; TRBD2 might be the D (6 bases). The CDR3 runs to 15 residues. The germline V and J ends were trimmed by 2 bases and 6 bases, with 17 bases remaining between them. Germline V CDR1 and CDR2: MNHEY, SVGEGT. DNA of the CDR3: TGTGCCAGCAGTTACGGGGTGGGGGGAAAGGGCGAGCAGTACTTC. It is translated as CASSYGVGGKGEQYF.

This rearrangement joins TRBV11-2 to TRBJ1-2, with a weak D call TRBD1 (5 bases). Germline assignment: CDR1 SGHAT and CDR2 FQNNGV. Trimming removed 1 base from V and 2 bases from J, with 17 bases in between. There are 17 residues in the CDR3. CDR3 DNA: TGTGCCAGCAGCTTAGTTGGTGACCCAGGGTGGAACTATGGCTACACCTTC. Amino acids: CASSLVGDPGWNYGYTF. Full variable domain (rest looked up from reference TRBV11-2 and TRBJ1-2): EAGVAQSPRYKIIEKRQSVAFWCNPISGHATLYWYQQILGQGPKLLIQFQNNGVVDDSQLPKDRFSAERLKGVDSTLKIQPAKLEDSAVYLCASSLVGDPGWNYGYTFGSGTRLTVV.

This clone was seen once. The chain combines TRBV11-1 with TRBJ2-3; D is tentatively TRBD1 or TRBD2 (5 bases each). The CDR3 contains 18 residues. CDR1 and CDR2 from the germline V gene are SGHAT and FQDESV (reference sequence). Deletions cut 2 bases from V and 1 base from J, with 19 bases between. The chain's CDR3 is CASSLTEGPHEGTDTQYF. In DNA form, the CDR3 reads TGTGCCAGCAGCTTAACTGAGGGACCTCACGAGGGCACAGATACGCAGTATTTT.

The CDR3 coding sequence is TGTGCCAGCTCACCCGGGACTTCAGCCCGGGAGCAGTACTTC. Amino acids: CASSPGTSAREQYF. The J gene is TRBJ2-7, the V gene TRBV18, with D perhaps TRBD2 (6 bases). The V gene lost 3 bases and the J gene lost 7 bases, with 16 bases spanning the gap. Per germline, CDR1 KGHSH and CDR2 LQKENI. The length of the CDR3 is 14 residues. Full variable domain (rest looked up from reference TRBV18 and TRBJ2-7): NAGVMQNPRHLVRRRGQEARLRCSPMKGHSHVYWYRQLPEEGLKFMVYLQKENIIDESGMPKERFSAEFPKEGPSILRIQQVVRGDSAAYFCASSPGTSAREQYFGPGTRLTVT.

This rearrangement joins TRBV10-3 to TRBJ2-5; D is unclear. From germline, CDR1 is ENHRY and CDR2 SYGVKD. With 11 bases removed from V and 1 base from J, the gap between germline ends came to 11 bases. The CDR3 totals 12 residues. The CDR3 coding sequence is TGTGCCTCCTCGAGGCCCCAAGAGACCCAGTACTTC. Its translation: CASSRPQETQYF.

This clone has a handful of counts. The J gene is TRBJ1-4, the V gene TRBV6-1, with 8 positions matching TRBD1. The length of the CDR3 is 16 residues. CDR1 is MNHNS and CDR2 is SASEGT in the germline V gene. Trimming cost V 8 bases and J 8 bases; bases outside gene matches: 16. Here the CDR3 reads CASAGTGPVGREKLFF. The CDR3 DNA reads as TGTGCCAGCGCCGGGACAGGTCCCGTCGGTAGGGAAAAACTGTTTTTT.

J is TRBJ2-5 and V is TRBV7-9, with a weak D call TRBD1 (7 bases). CDR1 is SEHNR and CDR2 is FQNEAQ in the germline V gene (reference sequence). V was shortened by 7 bases and J by 0 bases, with 15 bases between the two germline ends. There are 15 residues in the CDR3. CDR3 protein: CASISTGEDQETQYF. The CDR3 region has the DNA TGTGCCAGCATCTCTACAGGGGAGGACCAAGAGACCCAGTACTTC.

By its share, this clone is medium-sized. The CDR3 region has the DNA TGTGCCAGTAGTCCCCCTGGCTGGGGGGGACGCACAGATACGCAGTATTTT. Translating gives CASSPPGWGGRTDTQYF. The chain recombines TRBV19 with TRBJ2-3; 7 bases map to TRBD2. CDR3 length: 17 amino acids. Per germline, CDR1 LNHDA and CDR2 SQIVND (reference sequence). After removal of 5 bases from V and 1 base from J, the junction contained 12 bases not matched to a gene.

The genes are TRBV20-1 and TRBJ2-1, with 8 bases aligning to TRBD2. J lost 4 bases, V lost 2 bases, and 7 bases had no gene match. There are 15 residues in the CDR3. Germline assignment: CDR1 DFQATT and CDR2 SNEGSKA (reference sequence). CDR3 bases: TGCAGTGCTAGAAAAGCGGGAGAGAGATACAATGAGCAGTTCTTC. Translating gives CSARKAGERYNEQFF.

This clone was recorded many times. The chain recombines TRBV6-6 with TRBJ2-5; 13 bases match TRBD2. The junction had 9 bases not matched to a gene; V was cut back by 2 bases and J by 3 bases. CDR3 length: 18 amino acids. Germline V CDR1 and CDR2: MNHNY, SVGAGI (reference sequence). The CDR3 DNA follows: TGTGCCAGCAGTTACCCGGGGACTAGCGGGACTTTCGAAGAGACCCAGTACTTC. Amino acids: CASSYPGTSGTFEETQYF.

In its sample, this clone was seen a few times. The rearrangement uses TRBV9 and TRBJ1-2; 8 nucleotides match TRBD1. The CDR3 length is 15 residues. Germline V gives CDR1 SGDLS, CDR2 YYNGEE. Trimming at V came to 4 bases and at J to 4 bases, leaving 9 bases not matched to a gene. The DNA of the CDR3 is TGTGCCAGCAGCCCCCGGACAGGGAGTACCTATGGCTACACCTTC. Protein product: CASSPRTGSTYGYTF.

This clone ranks as medium-sized. The same CDR3 is also encoded by other DNA sequences in this sample. This rearrangement joins TRBV27 to TRBJ2-7; TRBD1 matches at 11 bases. From germline, CDR1 is MNHEY and CDR2 SMNVEV (reference sequence). The CDR3 runs to 15 residues. With 5 bases clipped from V and 6 bases from J, the junction kept 9 bases outside the gene matches. Written as DNA, the CDR3 is TGTGCCAGCAGTCCCTCCCCCGGGACAGGGGGCGAGCAGTACTTC. Its protein is CASSPSPGTGGEQYF.

This clone ranks as medium-sized. This sequence joins TRBV19 and TRBJ1-2, with 7 bases fitting TRBD1. The trim removed 7 bases at V and 2 bases at J, leaving 4 bases unmatched. This CDR3 spans 13 amino acids. Germline assignment: CDR1 LNHDA and CDR2 SQIVND (reference sequence). CDR3 sequence (DNA): TGTGCCAGTACCCCGACAGGGAACTATGGCTACACCTTC. This sequence encodes CASTPTGNYGYTF.

The V gene is TRBV2, the J gene TRBJ2-3; 9 bases are a match to TRBD1. Looked up from germline, CDR1 is SNHLY and CDR2 is FYNNEI. Trimming removed 2 bases from V and 4 bases from J; junction bases left unmatched: 7. The CDR3 has 16 amino acids. This chain's CDR3 is CASSEPGTGRADTQYF. Written as DNA, the CDR3 is TGTGCCAGCAGTGAACCCGGGACAGGGAGGGCAGATACGCAGTATTTT.

This clone showed up just a few times. Since a much larger clone is just one base distant, this may be a read error. The chain uses TRBV6-4 and TRBJ2-3; D remains ambiguous. CDR3 length: 15 residues. In germline, CDR1 is MRHNA, CDR2 SNTAGT. The CDR3 sequence is CASSDSAWSTDTQYF. CDR3 bases: TGCGCCAGCAGTGATTCGGCATGGAGCACGGATACGCAGTATTTT.

This clone has at least ten counts. V is TRBV11-2 and J is TRBJ1-1; D is uncertain. CDR1 is SGHAT, CDR2 FQNNGV, per germline. Trimming stripped 0 bases from V and 4 bases from J, with 15 bases between. This CDR3 has 16 amino acids. DNA of the CDR3: TGTGCCAGCAGCTTAGACGAGAGGGCGTGGGGCACTGAAGCTTTCTTT. This translates into CASSLDERAWGTEAFF.

This clone counts as medium-sized (0.01 to 0.1%). The chain carries TRBV2 and TRBJ2-2, with D tentatively TRBD1 (5 bases). V was shortened by 2 bases and J by 5 bases, with 6 bases between the two germline ends. CDR3 length: 13 amino acids. Germline assignment: CDR1 SNHLY and CDR2 FYNNEI. The CDR3: CASSEQGTGELFF. The CDR3 bases are TGTGCCAGCAGTGAACAGGGAACCGGGGAGCTGTTTTTT.